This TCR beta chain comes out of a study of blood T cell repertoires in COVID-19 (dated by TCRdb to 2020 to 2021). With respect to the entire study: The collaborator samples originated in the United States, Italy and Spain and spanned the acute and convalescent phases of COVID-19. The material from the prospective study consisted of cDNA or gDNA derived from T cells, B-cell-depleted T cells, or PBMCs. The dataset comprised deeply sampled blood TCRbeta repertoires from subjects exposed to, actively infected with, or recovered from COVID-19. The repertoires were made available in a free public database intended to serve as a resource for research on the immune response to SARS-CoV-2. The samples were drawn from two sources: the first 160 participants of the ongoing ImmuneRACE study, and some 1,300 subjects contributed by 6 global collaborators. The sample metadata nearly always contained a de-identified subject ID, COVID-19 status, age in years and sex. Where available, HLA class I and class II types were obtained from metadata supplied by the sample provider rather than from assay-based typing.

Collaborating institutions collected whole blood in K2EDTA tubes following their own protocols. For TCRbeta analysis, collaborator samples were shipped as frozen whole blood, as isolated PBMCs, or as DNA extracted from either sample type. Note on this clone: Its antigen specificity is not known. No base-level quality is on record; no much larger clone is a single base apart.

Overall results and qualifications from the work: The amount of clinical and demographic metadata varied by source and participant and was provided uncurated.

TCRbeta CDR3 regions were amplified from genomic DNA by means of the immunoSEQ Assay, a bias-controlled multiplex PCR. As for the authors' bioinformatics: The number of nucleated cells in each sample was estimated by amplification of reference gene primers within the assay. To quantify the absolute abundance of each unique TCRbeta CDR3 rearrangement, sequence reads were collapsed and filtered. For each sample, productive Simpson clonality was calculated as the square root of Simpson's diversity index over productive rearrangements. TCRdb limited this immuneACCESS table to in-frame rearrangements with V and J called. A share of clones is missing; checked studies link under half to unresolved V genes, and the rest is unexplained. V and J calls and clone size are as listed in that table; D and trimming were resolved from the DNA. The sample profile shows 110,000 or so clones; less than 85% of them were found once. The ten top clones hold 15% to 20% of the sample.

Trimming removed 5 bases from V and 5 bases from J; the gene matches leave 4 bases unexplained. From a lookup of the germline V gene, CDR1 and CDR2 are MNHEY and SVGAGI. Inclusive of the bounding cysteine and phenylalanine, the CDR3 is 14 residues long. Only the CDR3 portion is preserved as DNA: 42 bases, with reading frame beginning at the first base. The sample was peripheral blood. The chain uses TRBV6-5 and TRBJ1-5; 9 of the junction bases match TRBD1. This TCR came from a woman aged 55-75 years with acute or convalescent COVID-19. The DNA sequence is TGTGCCAGCAGTCCCCGGGACAGGGATCAGCCCCAGCATTTT. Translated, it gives CASSPRDRDQPQHF.